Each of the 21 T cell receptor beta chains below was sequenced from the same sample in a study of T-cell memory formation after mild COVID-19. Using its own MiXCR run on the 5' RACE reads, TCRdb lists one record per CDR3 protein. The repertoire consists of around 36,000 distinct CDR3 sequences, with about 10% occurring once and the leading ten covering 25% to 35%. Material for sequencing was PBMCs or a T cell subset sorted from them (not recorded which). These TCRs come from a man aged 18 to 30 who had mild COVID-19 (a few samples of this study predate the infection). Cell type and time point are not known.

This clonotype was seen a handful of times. The CDR3, as DNA: TGTGCCAGCAGCCCTACCCGGACAGGAGGTGAGCAGTACTTC. This translates into CASSPTRTGGEQYF. The rearrangement uses TRBV7-7 and TRBJ2-7, with 7 bases matching TRBD1. The CDR3 covers 14 residues. Germline CDR1 SSHAT, CDR2 FNYEAQ (reference sequence). J gave up 7 bases and V 5 bases, and 11 bases lay outside the gene matches.

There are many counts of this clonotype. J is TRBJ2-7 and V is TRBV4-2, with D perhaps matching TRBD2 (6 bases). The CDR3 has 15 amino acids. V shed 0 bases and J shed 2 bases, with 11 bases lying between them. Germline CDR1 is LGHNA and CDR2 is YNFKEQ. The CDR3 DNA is TGTGCCAGCAGCCAAGATCTAGCGCCTGCCTACGAGCAGTACTTC. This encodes CASSQDLAPAYEQYF.

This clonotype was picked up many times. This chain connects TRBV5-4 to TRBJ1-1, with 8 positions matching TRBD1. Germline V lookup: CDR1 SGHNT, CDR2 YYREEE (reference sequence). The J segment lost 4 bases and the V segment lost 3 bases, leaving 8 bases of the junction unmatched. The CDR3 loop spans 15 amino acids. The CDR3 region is CASSSPTTGGTEAFF. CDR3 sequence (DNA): TGTGCCAGCAGCTCCCCTACTACAGGGGGCACTGAAGCTTTCTTT.

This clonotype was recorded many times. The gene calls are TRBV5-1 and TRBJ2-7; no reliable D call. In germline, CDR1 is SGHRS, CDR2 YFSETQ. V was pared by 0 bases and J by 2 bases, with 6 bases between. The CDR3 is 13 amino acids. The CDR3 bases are TGCGCCAGCAGCTTGGACCGTACCTACGAGCAGTACGTC. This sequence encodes CASSLDRTYEQYV.

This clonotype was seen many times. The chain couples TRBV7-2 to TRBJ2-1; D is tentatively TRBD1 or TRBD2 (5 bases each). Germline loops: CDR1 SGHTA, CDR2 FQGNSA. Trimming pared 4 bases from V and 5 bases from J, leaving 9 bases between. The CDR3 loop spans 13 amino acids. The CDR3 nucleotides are TGTGCCAGCAGCTGGGGACGGCACAATGAGCAGTTCTTC. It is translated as CASSWGRHNEQFF.

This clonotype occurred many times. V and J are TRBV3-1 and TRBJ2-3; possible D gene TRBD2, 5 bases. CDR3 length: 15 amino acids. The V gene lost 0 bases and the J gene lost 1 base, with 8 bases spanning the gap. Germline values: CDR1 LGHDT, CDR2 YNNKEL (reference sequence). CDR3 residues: CASSQDGSRTDTQYF. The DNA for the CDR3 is TGTGCCAGCAGCCAAGATGGGAGCCGCACAGATACGCAGTATTTT.

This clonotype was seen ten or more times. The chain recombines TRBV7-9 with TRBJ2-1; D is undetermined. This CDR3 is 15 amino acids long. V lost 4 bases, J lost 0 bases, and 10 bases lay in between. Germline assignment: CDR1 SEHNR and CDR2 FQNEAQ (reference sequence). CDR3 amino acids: CASSSGWGSYNEQFF. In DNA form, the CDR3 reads TGTGCCAGCAGCTCGGGTTGGGGCTCCTACAATGAGCAGTTCTTC. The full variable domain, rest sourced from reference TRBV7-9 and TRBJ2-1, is DTGVSQNPRHKITKRGQNVTFRCDPISEHNRLYWYRQTLGQGPEFLTYFQNEAQLEKSRLLSDRFSAERPKGSFSTLEIQRTEQGDSAMYLCASSSGWGSYNEQFFGPGTRLTVL.

The CDR3 bases are TGTGCCAGCGGGGCACGTAGCTATGGCTACACCTTC. Encoded protein: CASGARSYGYTF. The chain employs TRBV2 and TRBJ1-2; tentatively, D is TRBD1 (5 bases). Germline V gene lookup returns CDR1 SNHLY and CDR2 FYNNEI. The CDR3 is 12 residues long. The ends were cut back, 8 bases at V and 4 bases at J, with 11 bases in the middle.

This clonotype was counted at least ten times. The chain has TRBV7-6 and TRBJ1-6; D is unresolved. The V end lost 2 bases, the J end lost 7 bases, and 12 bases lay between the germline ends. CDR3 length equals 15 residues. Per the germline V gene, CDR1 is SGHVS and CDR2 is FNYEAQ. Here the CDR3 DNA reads TGTGCCAGCAGCTTACGGCGGGGTGGGAATTCACCCCTCCACTTT. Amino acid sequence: CASSLRRGGNSPLHF.

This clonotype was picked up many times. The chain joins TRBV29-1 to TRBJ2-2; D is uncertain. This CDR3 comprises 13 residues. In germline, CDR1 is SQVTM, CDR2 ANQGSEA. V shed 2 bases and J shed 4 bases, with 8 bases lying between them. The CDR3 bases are TGCAGCGTTGAAATGGTTGGCACCGGGGAGCTGTTTTTT. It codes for CSVEMVGTGELFF.

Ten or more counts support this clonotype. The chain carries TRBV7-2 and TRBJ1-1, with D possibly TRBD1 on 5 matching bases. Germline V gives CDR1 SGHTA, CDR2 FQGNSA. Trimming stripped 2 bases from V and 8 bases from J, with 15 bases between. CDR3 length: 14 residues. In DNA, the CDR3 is TGTGCCAGCAGCTTAAGGGGCTCGTCGCGGGAAGCTTTCTTT. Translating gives CASSLRGSSREAFF.

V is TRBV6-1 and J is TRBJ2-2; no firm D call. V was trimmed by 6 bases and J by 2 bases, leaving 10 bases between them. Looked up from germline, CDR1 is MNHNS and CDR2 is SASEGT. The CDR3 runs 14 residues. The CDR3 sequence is CASRDGYNTGELFF. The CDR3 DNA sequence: TGTGCCAGCAGGGACGGATATAACACCGGGGAGCTGTTTTTT.

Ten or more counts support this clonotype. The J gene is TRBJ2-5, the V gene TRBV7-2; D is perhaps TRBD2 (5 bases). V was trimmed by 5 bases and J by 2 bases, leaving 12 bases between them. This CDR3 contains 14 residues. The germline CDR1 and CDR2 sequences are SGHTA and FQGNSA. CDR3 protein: CASSPDYLQETQYF. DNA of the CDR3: TGTGCCAGCAGCCCCGACTACCTACAAGAGACCCAGTACTTC.

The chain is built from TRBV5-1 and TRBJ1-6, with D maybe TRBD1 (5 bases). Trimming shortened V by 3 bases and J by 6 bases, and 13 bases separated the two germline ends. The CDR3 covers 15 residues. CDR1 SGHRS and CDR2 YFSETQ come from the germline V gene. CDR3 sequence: CASSSLRARNSPLHF. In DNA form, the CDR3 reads TGCGCCAGCAGCTCGCTCAGGGCCCGTAATTCACCCCTCCACTTT.

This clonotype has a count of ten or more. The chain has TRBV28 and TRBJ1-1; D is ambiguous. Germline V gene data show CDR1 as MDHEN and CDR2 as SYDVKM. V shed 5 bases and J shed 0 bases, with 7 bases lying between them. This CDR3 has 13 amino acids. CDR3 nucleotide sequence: TGTGCCAGCAGTACGGACCTGAACACTGAAGCTTTCTTT. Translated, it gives CASSTDLNTEAFF.

CDR3 in amino acids: CASSLTSGGKETQYF. CDR3 bases: TGTGCCAGCAGCCTAACTAGCGGGGGAAAAGAGACCCAGTACTTC. The chain combines TRBV6-4 with TRBJ2-5; 11 bases are shared with TRBD2. The CDR3 spans 15 residues. With 6 bases clipped from V and 3 bases from J, the junction kept 6 bases outside the gene matches. CDR1 is MRHNA, CDR2 SNTAGT, per germline.

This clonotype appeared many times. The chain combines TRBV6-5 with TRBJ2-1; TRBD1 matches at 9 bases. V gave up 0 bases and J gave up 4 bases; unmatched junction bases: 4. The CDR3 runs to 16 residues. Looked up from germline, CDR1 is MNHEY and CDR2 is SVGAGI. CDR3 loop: CASSYSPGQGYNEQFF. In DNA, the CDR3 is TGTGCCAGCAGTTACTCTCCGGGACAGGGATACAATGAGCAGTTCTTC.

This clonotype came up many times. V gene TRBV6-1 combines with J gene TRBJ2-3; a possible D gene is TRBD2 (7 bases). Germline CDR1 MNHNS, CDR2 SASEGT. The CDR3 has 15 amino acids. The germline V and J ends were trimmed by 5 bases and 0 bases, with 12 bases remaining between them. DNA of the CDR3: TGTGCCAGCAGTTTAGGGGGGGCTAGCACAGATACGCAGTATTTT. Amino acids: CASSLGGASTDTQYF.

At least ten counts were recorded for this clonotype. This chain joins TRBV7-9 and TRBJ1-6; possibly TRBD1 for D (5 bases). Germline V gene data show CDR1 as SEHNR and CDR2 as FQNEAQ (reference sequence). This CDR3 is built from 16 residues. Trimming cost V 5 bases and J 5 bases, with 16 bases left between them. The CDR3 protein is CASSPPGVGHNSPLHF. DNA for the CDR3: TGTGCCAGCAGCCCCCCTGGAGTGGGACATAATTCACCCCTCCACTTT.

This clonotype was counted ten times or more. This chain's CDR3 is CSVGGDSALMNTEAFF. The CDR3 DNA reads TGCAGCGTTGGGGGGGACAGCGCCTTAATGAACACTGAAGCTTTCTTT. The chain couples TRBV29-1 to TRBJ1-1; 7 bases line up with TRBD1. The CDR3 is 16 amino acids. The V gene end was trimmed by 4 bases and the J gene end by 0 bases; junction bases not matched to a gene: 11. CDR1 and CDR2 from the germline V gene are SQVTM and ANQGSEA.

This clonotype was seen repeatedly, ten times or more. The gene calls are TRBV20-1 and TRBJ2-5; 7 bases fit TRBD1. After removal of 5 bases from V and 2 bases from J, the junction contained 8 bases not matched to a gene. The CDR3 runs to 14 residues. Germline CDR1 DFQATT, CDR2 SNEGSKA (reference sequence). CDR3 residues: CSADEGQIQETQYF. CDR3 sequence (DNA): TGCAGTGCTGACGAGGGACAGATACAAGAGACCCAGTACTTC.